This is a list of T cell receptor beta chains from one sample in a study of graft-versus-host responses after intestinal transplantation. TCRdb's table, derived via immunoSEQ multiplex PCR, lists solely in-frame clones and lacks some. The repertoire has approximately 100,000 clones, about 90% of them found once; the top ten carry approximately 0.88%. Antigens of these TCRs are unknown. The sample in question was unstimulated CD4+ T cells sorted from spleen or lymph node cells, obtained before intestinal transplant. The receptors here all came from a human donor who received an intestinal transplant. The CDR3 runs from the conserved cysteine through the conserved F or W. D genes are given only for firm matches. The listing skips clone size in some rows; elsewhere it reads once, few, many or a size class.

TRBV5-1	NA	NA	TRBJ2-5	TGCGCCAGCAGCTTGGCCCCACAGGGTAAAGAGACCCAGTACTTC	CASSLAPQGKETQYF
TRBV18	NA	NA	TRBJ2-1	TGTGCCAGCTCACCACGGGCCCCCGGAGGCGATGAGCAGTTCTTC	CASSPRAPGGDEQFF
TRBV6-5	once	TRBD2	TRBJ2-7	TGTGCCAGCAGTTCCGGGACTAGCGGGAGCTACGAGCAGTACTTC	CASSSGTSGSYEQYF
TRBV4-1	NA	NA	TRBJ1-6	TGCGCCAGCAGCCAAGACGAGGGCTCTGAGTCACCCCTCCACTTT	CASSQDEGSESPLHF
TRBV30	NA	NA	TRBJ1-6	TGTGCCTGGACCCCCGGCAATTCACCCCTCCACTTT	CAWTPGNSPLHF
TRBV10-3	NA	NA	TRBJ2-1	TGTGCCATCAGTGAGTATTCTGAGCAGTTCTTC	CAISEYSEQFF
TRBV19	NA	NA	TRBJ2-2	TGTGCCAGTAGTATTTCCCACCTGAACACCGGGGAGCTGTTTTTT	CASSISHLNTGELFF
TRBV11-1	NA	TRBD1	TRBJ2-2	TGTGCCAGCAGCCTGGGACAGGGGTCTACCGGGGAGCTGTTTTTT	CASSLGQGSTGELFF
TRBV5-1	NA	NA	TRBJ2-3	TGCGCCAGCAGCTTGCAGGGGCAGCTCACAGATACGCAGTATTTT	CASSLQGQLTDTQYF
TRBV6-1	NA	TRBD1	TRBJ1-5	TGTGCCAGCAGACCAGGGACAGCCGGTCAGCCCCAGCATTTT	CASRPGTAGQPQHF
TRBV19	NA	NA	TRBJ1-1	TGTGCCAGTAGTATAGCCCCCTGGGAAGCTATGAACACTGAAGCTTTCTTT	CASSIAPWEAMNTEAFF
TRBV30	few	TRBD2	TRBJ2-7	TGTGCCTGGAGAAGGCTAGCGGGAGCCTACGAGCAGTACTTC	CAWRRLAGAYEQYF
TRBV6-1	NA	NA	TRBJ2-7	TGTGCCAGCAGTGTTGGGGACCACTCCTACGAGCAGTACTTC	CASSVGDHSYEQYF
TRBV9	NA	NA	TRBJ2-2	TGTGCCAGCAGCGTAGCGGGCAGGGGCCCCTCGAACACCGGGGAGCTGTTTTTT	CASSVAGRGPSNTGELFF
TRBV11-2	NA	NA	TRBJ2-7	TGTGCCAGCAGTCCCGGTACTAGCCCCTTGTTCGTCGAGCAGTACTTC	CASSPGTSPLFVEQYF
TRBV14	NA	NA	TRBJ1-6	TGTGCCAGCAGCCCCGGGACCCTCCATAATTCACCCCTCCACTTT	CASSPGTLHNSPLHF
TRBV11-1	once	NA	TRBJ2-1	TGTGCCAGCAGCTTATTCAGCCCTCGGCGAGACGTCAGCAATGAGCAGTTCTTC	CASSLFSPRRDVSNEQFF